Sequencing of this T cell receptor (beta chain) was carried out in a study of blood T cells in healthy people across ages. General observations from the study: Estimates based on one million T cells were treated as lower bounds. Using unsorted PBMCs precluded a conclusive naive versus antigen-experienced comparison.

It was with a sample-barcoded 5' primer and a J-beta primer mix that a second PCR of about 6 to 12 cycles was run. Each sample yielded at least 3 million CDR3-containing paired-end reads. TCRdb re-called the 5' RACE reads through MiXCR, storing one row per CDR3 protein. The sample lists 500,000 to 600,000 distinct CDR3 sequences; approximately 25% were seen once. V was clipped by 3 bases and J by 4 bases; unmatched bases: 2. The CDR3 spans 16 residues. In this sample, this clonotype turned up a few times. Its antigen is unknown. The rearrangement links TRBV12-3 or TRBV12-4 to TRBJ2-2, with 13 bases matching TRBD2. The receptor comes from a woman between 70 and 85 years old in good health. Sequencing was carried out using blood. The DNA of the CDR3 is TGTGCCAGCAGTTTGACTAGCGGGGGGTCCACCGGGGAGCTGTTTTTT. Encoded protein: CASSLTSGGSTGELFF.